Listed here are 10 T cell receptor beta chains from one sample, sequenced in a study of shared clonotypes between healthy human individuals. TCRdb's table, derived via immunoSEQ multiplex PCR, lists solely in-frame clones and lacks some. The repertoire holds about 2.2 million clones, roughly 95% seen once, with less than 2% in the top ten. Naive-designated CD8 cells lacked CD45RO, were positively enriched for CCR7, and omitted terminally differentiated effector memory CD45RA+ cells. The specimen sequenced was naive CD8+ T cells from PBMCs. These receptors all stem from a man younger than 30 in good health. Some clones in this sample may be carry-over from other donors' samples.

This clone has only a few counts. The chain carries TRBV5-1 and TRBJ1-1, with D perhaps matching TRBD1 (5 bases). The ends were cut back, 5 bases at V and 7 bases at J, with 15 bases in the middle. The CDR3 covers 13 residues. CDR1 is SGHRS, CDR2 YFSETQ, per germline. The CDR3 protein is CASRDIYNGEAFF. The CDR3, as DNA: TGCGCCAGCAGGGACATTTATAACGGTGAAGCTTTCTTT.

CDR3 DNA: TGTGCCAGCAGCCAAGATAACTGGAATGAGCAGTTCTTC. Residues: CASSQDNWNEQFF. The chain joins TRBV14 to TRBJ2-1; D uncertain. V was cut by 0 bases and J by 7 bases, with 7 bases left in between. The CDR3 totals 13 residues. Germline V gene sequence: CDR1 SGHDN, CDR2 FVKESK.

Turning to this clone: Other DNA variants within this sample encode the same CDR3. The gene calls are TRBV27 and TRBJ2-7; 9 bases align to TRBD2. V was pared by 6 bases and J by 4 bases, with 4 bases of the junction left unmatched. The CDR3 is 13 amino acids. Germline CDR1 reads MNHEY; CDR2 reads SMNVEV (reference sequence). Here the CDR3 DNA reads TGTGCCAGCAGCATGGGACTAGCATACGAGCAGTACTTC. It is translated as CASSMGLAYEQYF.

The chain is built from TRBV7-9 and TRBJ2-3; no clear D gene. The CDR3 length is 13 residues. The germline V gene has CDR1 SEHNR and CDR2 FQNEAQ (reference sequence). Trimming removed 8 bases from V and 4 bases from J, with 13 bases in between. CDR3 residues: CASRTPLPDTQYF. CDR3 nucleotides: TGTGCCAGCCGCACCCCGCTACCAGATACGCAGTATTTT.

The genes are TRBV27 and TRBJ2-1; 11 bases line up with TRBD2. The junction had 10 bases not matched to a gene; V was cut back by 1 base and J by 5 bases. Per germline, CDR1 MNHEY and CDR2 SMNVEV (reference sequence). The CDR3 is 18 residues long. The CDR3 DNA is TGTGCCAGCAGTTTATGGGGTAGCGGGAGGGCTCAACACAATGAGCAGTTCTTC. It is translated as CASSLWGSGRAQHNEQFF.

This sequence joins TRBV2 and TRBJ1-4, with unresolved D. Trimming shortened V by 4 bases and J by 5 bases, and 20 bases separated the two germline ends. Germline lookup yields CDR1 SNHLY and CDR2 FYNNEI. This CDR3 has 17 amino acids. The CDR3 loop is CASSATSILFTNEKLFF. CDR3 nucleotide sequence: TGTGCCAGCAGTGCCACCAGCATTCTTTTTACGAATGAAAAACTGTTTTTT.

The V gene is TRBV28, the J gene TRBJ2-7, with 8 positions matching TRBD2. J lost 9 bases, V lost 4 bases, and 14 bases had no gene match. The CDR3 sequence is 15 residues long. Germline loops: CDR1 MDHEN, CDR2 SYDVKM. CDR3: CASSSGLEGESPQYF. The CDR3 DNA reads as TGTGCCAGCAGTTCGGGACTAGAAGGGGAGAGCCCGCAGTACTTC.

The V gene is TRBV27, the J gene TRBJ2-1; a possible D gene is TRBD2 (6 bases). The V gene lost 2 bases and the J gene lost 2 bases, with 13 bases spanning the gap. The CDR3 runs to 16 residues. The germline V gene has CDR1 MNHEY and CDR2 SMNVEV (reference sequence). CDR3 coding DNA: TGTGCCAGCAGTTTAAGGCAACTAGCCCCCTACAATGAGCAGTTCTTC. Translation: CASSLRQLAPYNEQFF.

This chain uses TRBV28 with TRBJ2-3; D ambiguous. From germline, CDR1 is MDHEN and CDR2 SYDVKM. CDR3 size: 16 residues. Trimming pared 4 bases from V and 7 bases from J, leaving 21 bases between. The CDR3 nucleotides read TGTGCCAGCAGTTCTCCCGCCGAAGTAGAGTTAAATACGCAGTATTTT. It translates to CASSSPAEVELNTQYF.

The gene calls are TRBV19 and TRBJ2-7; possible D gene TRBD2, 6 bases. The germline V gene encodes CDR1 LNHDA and CDR2 SQIVND (reference sequence). V was trimmed by 0 bases and J by 3 bases, leaving 18 bases between them. The CDR3 runs to 17 residues. CDR3 nucleotide sequence: TGTGCCAGTAGTATAGACGCGGGGACCGGAGCCTTCTACGAGCAGTACTTC. Its protein product is CASSIDAGTGAFYEQYF.